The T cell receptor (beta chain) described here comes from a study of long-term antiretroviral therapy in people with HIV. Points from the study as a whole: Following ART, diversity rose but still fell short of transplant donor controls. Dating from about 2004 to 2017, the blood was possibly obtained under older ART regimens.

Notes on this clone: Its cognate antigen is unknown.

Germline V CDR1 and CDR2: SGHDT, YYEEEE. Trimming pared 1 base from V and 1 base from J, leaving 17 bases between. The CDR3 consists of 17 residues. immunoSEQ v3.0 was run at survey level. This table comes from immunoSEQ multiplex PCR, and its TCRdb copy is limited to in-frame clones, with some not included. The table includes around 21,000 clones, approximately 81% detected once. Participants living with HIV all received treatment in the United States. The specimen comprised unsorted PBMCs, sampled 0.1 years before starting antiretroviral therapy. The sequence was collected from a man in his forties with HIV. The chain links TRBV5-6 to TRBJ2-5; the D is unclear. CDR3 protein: CASSLLLSATPQETQYF. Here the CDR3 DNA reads TGTGCCAGCAGCTTGCTCCTCAGCGCCACCCCCCAAGAGACCCAGTACTTC.